A selection of T cell receptor beta chains follows, all from one sample in a study of blood T cell repertoires in COVID-19. Assay used: immunoSEQ multiplex PCR; TCRdb lists only in-frame clones, some missing. The sample shows about 88,000 clones, roughly nine tenths of them seen only once. Sequencing was carried out using peripheral blood. These receptors were collected from a male donor with acute or convalescent COVID-19. Each CDR3 is given with its conserved first and last residue. D genes are given only for firm matches. Not all rows give a size; the values are once, few, many and, for expanded clones, a class.

TRBJ2-5 - - 14 TRBV7-2 CASSLRAGSETQYF TGTGCCAGCAGCTTACGGGCGGGGTCGGAGACCCAGTACTTC
TRBJ2-2 - - 16 TRBV2 CASSGTWGGVGGELFF TGTGCCAGCAGTGGAACCTGGGGCGGGGTTGGCGGGGAGCTGTTTTTT
TRBJ2-3 TRBD2 - 16 TRBV2 CASSELAGVSTDTQYF TGTGCCAGCAGTGAACTAGCGGGGGTTAGCACAGATACGCAGTATTTT
TRBJ1-2 TRBD1 - 14 TRBV5-1 CASSPLDRGYGYTF TGCGCCAGCAGCCCGCTGGACAGGGGCTATGGCTACACCTTC
TRBJ1-6 TRBD1 - 11 TRBV11-2 CASRQGGPLHF TGTGCCAGCAGACAGGGGGGTCCCCTCCACTTT
TRBJ2-3 TRBD1 - 15 TRBV2 CASSEGQGAPDTQYF TGTGCCAGCAGTGAGGGACAGGGGGCGCCTGATACGCAGTATTTT
TRBJ1-1 - - 12 TRBV12-3/TRBV12-4 CASSRQDTEAFF TGTGCCAGCAGTCGACAGGACACTGAAGCTTTCTTT
TRBJ1-1 - - 14 TRBV6-6 CASGVRGDNTEAFF TGTGCCAGCGGGGTTCGCGGGGACAACACTGAAGCTTTCTTT
TRBJ2-7 - - 14 TRBV12-2 CASRSGQGTYEQYF TGTGCAAGTCGCTCGGGACAGGGAACCTACGAGCAGTACTTC
TRBJ2-5 TRBD1 - 17 TRBV18 CASSSIRDRKNGETQYF TGTGCCAGCTCATCTATAAGGGACAGAAAAAACGGAGAGACCCAGTACTTC
TRBJ1-6 TRBD1 - 15 TRBV6-5 CASIRGGQEYSPLHF TGTGCCAGCATCAGAGGGGGACAGGAGTATTCACCCCTCCACTTT
TRBJ2-2 - - 15 TRBV9 CASSVAAAGTGELFF TGTGCCAGCAGCGTTGCCGCGGCGGGCACCGGGGAGCTGTTTTTT
TRBJ2-7 TRBD1 - 12 TRBV6-6 CASSRTGYEQYF TGTGCCAGCAGTCGGACAGGCTACGAGCAGTACTTC
TRBJ1-5 - - 15 TRBV2 CASSDVVLHNQPQHF TGTGCCAGCAGTGACGTCGTTTTACACAACCAGCCCCAGCATTTT
TRBJ1-5 - once 17 TRBV21-1 CASSKVVDREGNQPQHF TGTGCCAGCAGCAAAGTCGTGGACAGGGAGGGCAATCAGCCCCAGCATTTT
TRBJ2-6 - - 15 TRBV24-1 CATSARGSGANVLTF TGTGCCACCAGTGCCAGGGGCTCTGGGGCCAACGTCCTGACTTTC
TRBJ2-3 - - 14 TRBV6-5 CASSHTSSTDTQYF TGTGCCAGCAGCCATACTAGCAGCACAGATACGCAGTATTTT
TRBJ1-4 TRBD1 - 15 TRBV27 CASSELGQGNEKLFF TGTGCCAGCAGTGAACTCGGACAGGGAAATGAAAAACTGTTTTTT
TRBJ1-3 - - 15 TRBV2 CASSTEGPSGNTIYF TGTGCCAGCAGTACGGAGGGGCCCTCTGGAAACACCATATATTTT
TRBJ1-4 - - 11 TRBV2 CASSAGSMVFF TGTGCCAGCAGTGCAGGCTCAATGGTGTTTTTT
TRBJ1-1 - - 11 TRBV24-1 CATTEGEEAFF TGTGCCACCACCGAGGGAGAGGAAGCTTTCTTT
TRBJ2-7 TRBD1 - 14 TRBV6-6 CASSLGQGLHEQYF TGTGCCAGCAGTTTAGGACAGGGCCTCCACGAGCAGTACTTC
TRBJ1-4 - - 16 TRBV7-6 CASSLQGLRTNEKLFF TGTGCCAGCAGCTTACAGGGTTTACGAACTAATGAAAAACTGTTTTTT
TRBJ2-5 - - 15 TRBV5-1 CASSLVAGSGETQYF TGCGCCAGCAGCTTGGTGGCGGGGTCAGGGGAGACCCAGTACTTC
TRBJ2-7 - few 14 TRBV6-1 CASSETGQPYEQYF TGTGCCAGCAGTGAAACCGGACAACCCTACGAGCAGTACTTC
TRBJ2-1 TRBD2 - 17 TRBV7-2 CASSPRGERGPDNEQFF TGTGCCAGCAGCCCCCGGGGGGAGCGGGGCCCCGACAATGAGCAGTTCTTC
TRBJ2-3 - - 15 TRBV6-5 CASSYSRVRGDTQYF TGTGCCAGCAGTTACTCGAGGGTCCGGGGAGATACGCAGTATTTT
TRBJ1-6 - - 14 TRBV30 CALNLGGRNSPLHF TGTGCCCTAAATCTGGGAGGGCGAAATTCACCCCTCCACTTT
TRBJ2-7 TRBD2 - 15 TRBV5-6 CASSSLAGLSYEQYF TGTGCCAGCAGCTCCCTAGCGGGGCTCTCCTACGAGCAGTACTTC
TRBJ1-1 - - 14 TRBV6-5 CAGEQRAGATEAFF TGTGCCGGAGAGCAGCGCGCAGGGGCAACCGAAGCTTTCTTT
TRBJ2-1 - few 13 TRBV6-5 CATLPTGYNEQFF TGTGCCACCCTTCCGACAGGTTACAATGAGCAGTTCTTC
TRBJ2-3 - - 13 TRBV6-4 CASSSLPADTQYF TGTGCCAGCAGTAGCCTGCCGGCAGATACGCAGTATTTT
TRBJ2-7 - - 12 TRBV6-5 CASSPSSYEQYF TGTGCCAGCAGCCCCTCCTCCTACGAGCAGTACTTC
TRBJ2-7 TRBD2 - 15 TRBV2 CASRIGTSVVPEQYF TGTGCCAGCAGAATAGGGACTAGCGTCGTTCCCGAGCAGTACTTC
TRBJ1-2 TRBD1 - 15 TRBV30 CAWIGAGQDHYGYTF TGTGCCTGGATCGGGGCGGGACAGGACCACTATGGCTACACCTTC
TRBJ2-7 - - 13 TRBV9 CASSIYSGGEQYF TGTGCCAGCAGCATATACTCAGGGGGGGAGCAGTACTTC
TRBJ1-5 - few 14 TRBV6-5 CASSSEGSGQPQHF TGTGCCAGCAGTTCTGAGGGTTCGGGTCAGCCCCAGCATTTT
TRBJ2-7 TRBD2 - 14 TRBV6-4 CASRTSGGQGEQYF TGTGCCAGCAGGACTAGCGGGGGGCAAGGCGAGCAGTACTTC
TRBJ1-4 - - 14 TRBV27 CASSLSRGGEKLFF TGTGCCAGCAGTTTAAGCAGGGGCGGTGAAAAACTGTTTTTT
TRBJ2-7 - - 14 TRBV18 CASSPLQGSYEQYF TGTGCCAGCTCACCACTCCAGGGTAGCTACGAGCAGTACTTC
TRBJ2-7 - - 17 TRBV7-2 CASSLGGQLAANTKQYF TGTGCCAGCAGCTTAGGGGGCCAACTAGCAGCTAATACCAAGCAGTACTTC
TRBJ2-1 TRBD2 - 16 TRBV6-5 CASSYRWTSGVNEQFF TGTGCCAGCAGTTACCGATGGACTAGCGGGGTAAATGAGCAGTTCTTC